This entry lists 5 T cell receptor beta chains sequenced from one sample in a study of blood T cell repertoires in COVID-19 (TCRdb year 2020). Library preparation was by the immunoSEQ multiplex PCR assay. Held by TCRdb, this immuneACCESS table contains in-frame sequences only and omits some clones. Under half of the omission traces to an unresolved V gene where checked; the cause of the rest is unknown. A total of 430,000 or so clones appear in this sample, around 90% of them only once. The top ten constitute roughly 0.76% of the sample. The sequenced material came from peripheral blood. These receptors came from a man aged 18 to 30 with COVID-19, enrolled during active disease.

The chain carries TRBV19 and TRBJ1-2, with TRBD1 as a possible D gene (5 bases). The germline V gene encodes CDR1 LNHDA and CDR2 SQIVND (reference sequence). The CDR3 loop spans 15 amino acids. Trimming took 5 bases from V and 5 from J, leaving 18 bases between them. This chain's CDR3 is CASSPRPGGLYGYTF. CDR3 coding DNA: TGTGCCAGTAGTCCCCGTCCCGGGGGATTATATGGCTACACCTTC.

The rearrangement links TRBV4-1 to TRBJ2-7; possible D gene TRBD2, 7 bases. This CDR3 spans 16 amino acids. Trimming stripped 0 bases from V and 2 bases from J, with 14 bases between. Per germline, CDR1 MGHRA and CDR2 YSYEKL. Here the CDR3 reads CASSQDSRGGTYEQYF. CDR3 DNA sequence: TGCGCCAGCAGCCAAGATTCGAGGGGGGGAACCTACGAGCAGTACTTC.

This clone was picked up one time. The chain links TRBV11-2 to TRBJ2-3; 9 nucleotides agree with TRBD2. This CDR3 region has 15 residues. J gave up 5 bases and V 1 base, and 4 bases lay outside the gene matches. CDR1 and CDR2 from the germline V gene are SGHAT and FQNNGV. This chain's CDR3 is CASSLGSSGGDTQYF. The CDR3 DNA reads as TGTGCCAGCAGCTTAGGGAGTAGCGGGGGAGATACGCAGTATTTT.

The V gene is TRBV14, the J gene TRBJ2-2; a possible D gene is TRBD2 (6 bases). This CDR3 comprises 17 residues. V lost 2 bases, J lost 4 bases, and 17 bases lay in between. Per the germline V gene, CDR1 is SGHDN and CDR2 is FVKESK. The CDR3 spells CASSQHGGVGSTGELFF. For the CDR3, the DNA is TGTGCCAGCAGCCAACACGGCGGGGTAGGGAGCACCGGGGAGCTGTTTTTT.

Comments on this clone: Other nucleotide sequences in the sample specify the same CDR3. The chain employs TRBV18 and TRBJ2-1; the match to TRBD2 covers 11 bases. The CDR3 loop spans 16 amino acids. Germline V gene sequence: CDR1 KGHSH, CDR2 LQKENI. V shed 1 base, J shed 1 base, and the junction held 0 bases outside the gene matches. In DNA, the CDR3 is TGTGCCAGCTCACCACTAGCGGGAGGGTCCTACAATGAGCAGTTCTTC. It codes for CASSPLAGGSYNEQFF.